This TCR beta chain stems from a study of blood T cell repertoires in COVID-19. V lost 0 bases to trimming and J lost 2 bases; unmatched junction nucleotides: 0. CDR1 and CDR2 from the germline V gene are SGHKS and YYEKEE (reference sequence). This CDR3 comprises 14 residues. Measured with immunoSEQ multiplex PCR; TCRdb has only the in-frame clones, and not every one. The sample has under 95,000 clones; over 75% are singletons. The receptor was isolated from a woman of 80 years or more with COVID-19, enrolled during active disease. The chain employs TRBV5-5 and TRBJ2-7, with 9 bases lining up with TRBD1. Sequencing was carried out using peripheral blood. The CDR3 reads CASSLGTGAYEQYF. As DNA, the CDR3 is TGTGCCAGCAGCTTGGGGACAGGGGCCTACGAGCAGTACTTC. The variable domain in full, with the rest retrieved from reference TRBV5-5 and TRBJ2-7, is DAGVTQSPTHLIKTRGQQVTLRCSPISGHKSVSWYQQVLGQGPQFIFQYYEKEERGRGNFPDRFSARQFPNYSSELNVNALLLGDSALYLCASSLGTGAYEQYFGPGTRLTVT.